The 20 T cell receptor beta chains in this list originate from one sample, sequenced in a study of technical replicates of blood from a few donors. Libraries were prepared by immunoSEQ multiplex PCR; TCRdb keeps only in-frame clonotypes and omits some of them. The sample carries 80,000 to 90,000 clones, approximately 94% recorded once. The sequencing sample was made of T cells isolated from PBMCs. Receptors were obtained from a human donor in good health.

The rearrangement uses TRBV19 and TRBJ1-2, with a possible D match to TRBD1 (5 bases). In germline, CDR1 is LNHDA, CDR2 SQIVND (reference sequence). This CDR3 is 16 amino acids long. V dropped 5 bases and J dropped 8 bases, with 24 bases sitting between them. The CDR3 region has the DNA TGTGCCAGTAGTCTGGGGTCGTCAGGGTCCCCAAGGGGCTACACCTTC. Protein product: CASSLGSSGSPRGYTF.

CDR3 loop: CASSLAAQGEGYTF. CDR3 nucleotide sequence: TGTGCCAGCAGCTTAGCGGCACAGGGGGAAGGCTACACCTTC. This rearrangement joins TRBV11-2 to TRBJ1-2; 8 bases line up with TRBD1. The germline V gene encodes CDR1 SGHAT and CDR2 FQNNGV. The CDR3 totals 14 residues. With 1 base clipped from V and 8 bases from J, the junction kept 6 bases outside the gene matches.

The V gene is TRBV6-5, the J gene TRBJ1-1, with 7 bases identical to TRBD1. The CDR3 is made up of 16 amino acids. The V segment lost 4 bases and the J segment 3 bases; nucleotides outside the gene matches: 11. Germline V gene sequence: CDR1 MNHEY, CDR2 SVGAGI. For the CDR3, the DNA is TGTGCCAGCAGTTCCCTTCCGGGACAGCCGGACACTGAAGCTTTCTTT. It codes for CASSSLPGQPDTEAFF.

This chain links TRBV7-9 with TRBJ1-5, with D perhaps matching TRBD1 (5 bases). Trimming took 5 bases from V and 4 from J, leaving 9 bases between them. Germline V gene sequence: CDR1 SEHNR, CDR2 FQNEAQ (reference sequence). This CDR3 is 13 amino acids long. CDR3 in DNA: TGTGCCAGCAGCCTGACAGTAAATCAGCCCCAGCATTTT. Its translation is CASSLTVNQPQHF.

This clone was seen a handful of times. The chain joins TRBV6-6 to TRBJ1-1; a possible D gene is TRBD1 (5 bases). The CDR3 is made up of 13 amino acids. Germline CDR1 reads MNHNY; CDR2 reads SVGAGI (reference sequence). V lost 5 bases and J 1 base, leaving 8 bases between the germline ends. CDR3 coding DNA: TGTGCCAGCAGTCAGCAGGGGAACACTGAAGCTTTCTTT. This translates into CASSQQGNTEAFF.

The J gene is TRBJ1-5, the V gene TRBV9; D gene uncertain. This CDR3 has 14 residues. Trimming pared 0 bases from V and 3 bases from J, leaving 7 bases between. Germline loops: CDR1 SGDLS, CDR2 YYNGEE. As DNA, the CDR3 is TGTGCCAGCAGCGTAGGAGAATTCAATCAGCCCCAGCATTTT. It specifies CASSVGEFNQPQHF.

This clone was seen once. V and J are TRBV19 and TRBJ1-2; 7 positions match TRBD1. Germline lookup yields CDR1 LNHDA and CDR2 SQIVND (reference sequence). CDR3 length: 15 amino acids. J lost 4 bases, V lost 4 bases, and 9 bases had no gene match. CDR3 sequence: CASSTTGNRLYGYTF. DNA of the CDR3: TGTGCCAGTAGTACGACAGGGAACCGTCTCTATGGCTACACCTTC.

The chain couples TRBV6-1 to TRBJ2-2, with 16 bases fitting TRBD2. The CDR3 consists of 18 residues. V shed 2 bases and J 5 bases; nucleotides not matched to a gene: 5. CDR1 is MNHNS, CDR2 SASEGT, per germline. DNA of the CDR3: TGTGCCAGCAGTGAACCGGGACTAGCGGGAGGGCCGACCGGGGAGCTGTTTTTT. It encodes CASSEPGLAGGPTGELFF.

The chain is built from TRBV6-6 and TRBJ2-4; TRBD1 is a possible D gene (6 bases). In germline, CDR1 is MNHNY, CDR2 SVGAGI (reference sequence). The CDR3 contains 14 residues. V lost 4 bases and J lost 7, with 14 bases in between. The CDR3: CASSLDGTWNIQYF. DNA for the CDR3: TGTGCCAGCAGTTTAGATGGGACATGGAACATTCAGTACTTC.

V is TRBV27 and J is TRBJ2-3; the match to TRBD2 covers 8 bases. Germline V CDR1 and CDR2: MNHEY, SMNVEV (reference sequence). The CDR3 is 16 amino acids. Unmatched junction bases numbered 9, after V lost 5 bases and J lost 2 bases. The CDR3 nucleotides read TGTGCCAGCAGTCCGAGACTAGCGAGGACCACAGATACGCAGTATTTT. Amino acids: CASSPRLARTTDTQYF.

This chain connects TRBV5-1 to TRBJ1-1, with a weak D call TRBD1 (5 bases). V was shortened by 0 bases and J by 3 bases, with 9 bases between the two germline ends. The CDR3 is 14 residues long. From germline, CDR1 is SGHRS and CDR2 YFSETQ. CDR3: CASSLEGDDTEAFF. In DNA, the CDR3 is TGCGCCAGCAGCTTGGAAGGGGATGACACTGAAGCTTTCTTT.

V usage is TRBV30 and J usage is TRBJ2-3; D is possibly TRBD2 (5 bases). From germline, CDR1 is GTSNPN and CDR2 SVGIG (reference sequence). Between the trimmed V and J ends, which lost 6 bases and 1 base, there was a span of 5 bases. This CDR3 comprises 11 residues. The CDR3 loop is CACGGTDTQYF. CDR3 DNA sequence: TGTGCCTGCGGGGGCACAGATACGCAGTATTTT.

The chain combines TRBV5-1 with TRBJ1-3, with D possibly matching TRBD1 (5 bases). Germline V CDR1 and CDR2: SGHRS, YFSETQ. Deletions cut 6 bases from V and 1 base from J, with 17 bases between. This CDR3 has 16 amino acids. CDR3 loop: CASTLGTFSSGNTIYF. The CDR3 nucleotides are TGCGCCAGCACCCTCGGGACTTTCTCGTCTGGAAACACCATATATTTT. Combining the CDR3 with reference TRBV5-1 and TRBJ1-3 gives the whole variable domain KAGVTQTPRYLIKTRGQQVTLSCSPISGHRSVSWYQQTPGQGLQFLFEYFSETQRNKGNFPGRFSGRQFSNSRSEMNVSTLELGDSALYLCASTLGTFSSGNTIYFGEGSWLTVV.

The chain is built from TRBV18 and TRBJ1-1, with TRBD1 identical over 9 bases. The germline V gene encodes CDR1 KGHSH and CDR2 LQKENI. The CDR3 covers 15 residues. V shed 6 bases and J 5 bases; nucleotides not matched to a gene: 10. This CDR3 is CASSAGTGLSTEAFF. The DNA of the CDR3 is TGTGCCAGCTCTGCCGGGACAGGGCTGTCGACTGAAGCTTTCTTT.

The V and J genes are TRBV7-8 and TRBJ1-3; tentatively, D is TRBD1 (5 bases). V gave up 2 bases and J gave up 4 bases, with 18 bases separating them. The CDR3 has 17 residues. Germline CDR1 is SGHVS and CDR2 is FQNEAQ. The CDR3 DNA follows: TGTGCCAGCAGCTTAATGGGGCAGGGAACTAACGGAAACACCATATATTTT. Translation: CASSLMGQGTNGNTIYF.

This clone was seen once. V usage is TRBV4-1 and J usage is TRBJ2-7, with D possibly being TRBD2 (6 bases). Germline-derived CDR1 and CDR2 are MGHRA and YSYEKL. V lost 1 base and J 1 base, leaving 11 bases between the germline ends. The CDR3 is made up of 15 amino acids. The CDR3 reads CASSQVYSGSYEQYF. The CDR3 DNA reads as TGCGCCAGCAGCCAAGTTTATAGCGGATCCTACGAGCAGTACTTC.

The chain uses TRBV2 and TRBJ1-1; 10 bases are shared with TRBD1. The CDR3 loop spans 14 amino acids. Germline V gene sequence: CDR1 SNHLY, CDR2 FYNNEI. J gave up 5 bases and V 5 bases, and 5 bases lay outside the gene matches. CDR3 loop: CASSTGTGVTEAFF. Written as DNA, the CDR3 is TGTGCCAGCAGTACCGGGACAGGGGTAACTGAAGCTTTCTTT. Full variable domain (outside the CDR3, taken from reference TRBV2 and TRBJ1-1): EPEVTQTPSHQVTQMGQEVILRCVPISNHLYFYWYRQILGQKVEFLVSFYNNEISEKSEIFDDQFSVERPDGSNFTLKIRSTKLEDSAMYFCASSTGTGVTEAFFGQGTRLTVV.

The CDR3 protein is CATQGKRQQGTDTQYF. CDR3 nucleotide sequence: TGTGCCACCCAGGGTAAACGGCAGCAGGGCACAGATACGCAGTATTTT. This chain uses TRBV6-6 with TRBJ2-3, with D perhaps matching TRBD1 (5 bases). Trimming removed 10 bases at V and 1 base at J, with 21 bases between. CDR1 is MNHNY and CDR2 is SVGAGI in the germline V gene (reference sequence). CDR3 size: 16 residues.

The chain is built from TRBV2 and TRBJ1-2; D remains ambiguous. The CDR3 has 15 amino acids. From germline, CDR1 is SNHLY and CDR2 FYNNEI. Trimming removed 7 bases from V and 4 bases from J, with 19 bases in between. The CDR3 coding sequence is TGTGCCAGCATCCATGCCTTCTTGGCCGTCTATGGCTACACCTTC. Amino acid sequence: CASIHAFLAVYGYTF.

This chain connects TRBV11-3 to TRBJ2-5; 8 bases line up with TRBD1. V lost 7 bases and J lost 2; bases outside the gene matches: 12. The germline CDR1 and CDR2 sequences are SGHNT and YENEEA. The CDR3 extends over 16 amino acids. As DNA, the CDR3 is TGTGCCAGCAAGACAGGGGAATTAGGTAATCAAGAGACCCAGTACTTC. This encodes CASKTGELGNQETQYF.